This T cell receptor (beta chain) was captured in a study of blood T cells in healthy people across ages. The CDR3 spans 17 residues. The germline gives CDR1 MNHEY, CDR2 SVGEGT. V lost 2 bases, J lost 3 bases, and 8 bases stayed unmatched. Turning to this clonotype: What it binds is unknown.

Isolation yielded PBMCs, at least 6.5 million per sample, in every case. Regarding the study as a whole: Possibly confounding the expanded clonotype changes was the fact that donor CMV status was unknown.

Next came a second PCR, run for about 6 to 11 cycles, which used a sample-barcoded 5' primer along with a J-beta primer mix. TCRdb recomputed calls from the 5' RACE reads with MiXCR, one row per CDR3 protein. The sample gives some 900,000 distinct CDR3 sequences, around 46% of which show up once; around an eighth is in the top ten. The sequencing input was blood. The rearrangement uses TRBV6-2 or TRBV6-3 and TRBJ2-3; TRBD2 agrees at 10 bases. This TCR was recovered from a man aged 30-40 years in good health. CDR3 DNA sequence: TGTGCCAGCAGTTACGTGGCTAGCGGGGGTTGGACAGATACGCAGTATTTT. Translation gives CASSYVASGGWTDTQYF.